These 2 T cell receptor beta chains share one sample of origin, sequenced in a study of blood T cell repertoires in COVID-19. Assay used: immunoSEQ multiplex PCR; TCRdb lists only in-frame clones, some missing. The repertoire consists of over 250,000 clones, with under 90% occurring once and the leading ten covering approximately 4.5%. The sequencing input was PBMCs or T cells enriched from blood (not recorded which). The receptors originated from a man aged 30-40 years with acute COVID-19.

V is TRBV15 and J is TRBJ1-3; D gene unclear. Trimming took off 5 bases at V and 11 bases at J, with 13 bases between the two ends. The germline V gene encodes CDR1 LNHNV and CDR2 YYDKDF (reference sequence). The CDR3 is made up of 12 amino acids. The CDR3 sequence: CATSPYRGPIYF. Written as DNA, the CDR3 is TGTGCCACCAGCCCATACCGCGGCCCCATATATTTT. The full variable domain, with the rest looked up from reference TRBV15 and TRBJ1-3, is DAMVIQNPRYQVTQFGKPVTLSCSQTLNHNVMYWYQQKSSQAPKLLFHYYDKDFNNEADTPDNFQSRRPNTSFCFLDIRSPGLGDTAMYLCATSPYRGPIYFGEGSWLTVV.

The V gene is TRBV6-5, the J gene TRBJ2-1; 8 bases map to TRBD2. Germline V gene sequence: CDR1 MNHEY, CDR2 SVGAGI. J was trimmed by 3 bases and V by 7 bases; bases with no gene match: 5. The length of the CDR3 is 14 residues. Here the CDR3 reads CASMVRGDYNEQFF. DNA for the CDR3: TGTGCCAGCATGGTGCGGGGGGACTACAATGAGCAGTTCTTC.